This TCR beta chain was recorded in a study of T cells after posttransplantation cyclophosphamide. A marrow graft followed busulfan-fludarabine conditioning, with cyclophosphamide on days +3 and +4. The table lists this clone with many counts. No antigen is known for it. Findings and caveats of the study: Recipient CMV seropositivity and CMV reactivation strongly tracked TRB clonality. Later blood repertoires were often dominated by clones from the donor CD8+ memory compartment. Blood and skin or GI T cell repertoires showed limited TRB overlap.

Generated by immunoSEQ multiplex PCR, the TCRdb table keeps only in-frame clones and is missing some. The data show about 1,900 clones, none appearing only once, with approximately 15% held by the ten largest. The sequence came from a female patient aged 40 to 50 who received an allogeneic stem cell transplant from a related donor, was CMV-positive, and had no GVHD. A share of the T cells may be of graft donor origin. Material: PBMCs, obtained 32 days after allogeneic stem cell transplant with posttransplant cyclophosphamide.

This CDR3 is CASSVGLASADTQYF. DNA of the CDR3: TGTGCCAGCAGCGTCGGACTAGCTAGTGCAGATACGCAGTATTTT. The chain has TRBV9 and TRBJ2-3; TRBD2 agrees at 8 bases. This CDR3 is built from 15 residues. J lost 4 bases, V lost 2 bases, and 6 bases had no gene match. CDR1 and CDR2 from the germline V gene are SGDLS and YYNGEE.